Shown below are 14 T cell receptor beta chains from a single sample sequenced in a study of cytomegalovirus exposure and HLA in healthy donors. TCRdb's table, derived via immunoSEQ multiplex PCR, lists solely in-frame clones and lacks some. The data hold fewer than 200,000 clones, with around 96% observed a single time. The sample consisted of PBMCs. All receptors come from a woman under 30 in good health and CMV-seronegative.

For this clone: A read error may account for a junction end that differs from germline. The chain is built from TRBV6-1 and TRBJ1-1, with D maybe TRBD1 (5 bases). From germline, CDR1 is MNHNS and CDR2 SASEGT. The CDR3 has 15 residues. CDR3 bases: TGTGCCAGCAATGAAGAGGCAGGGCGGTACACTGAAGCTTTCTTT. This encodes CASNEEAGRYTEAFF.

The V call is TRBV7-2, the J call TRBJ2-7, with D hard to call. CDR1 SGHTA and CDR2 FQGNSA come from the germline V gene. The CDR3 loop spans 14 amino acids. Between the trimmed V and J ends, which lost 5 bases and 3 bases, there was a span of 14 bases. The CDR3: CASSPGWSDYEQYF. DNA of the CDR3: TGTGCCAGCAGCCCCGGGTGGAGTGACTACGAGCAGTACTTC. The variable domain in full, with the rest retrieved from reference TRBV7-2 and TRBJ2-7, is GAGVSQSPSNKVTEKGKDVELRCDPISGHTALYWYRQSLGQGLEFLIYFQGNSAPDKSGLPSDRFSAERTGGSVSTLTIQRTQQEDSAVYLCASSPGWSDYEQYFGPGTRLTVT.

The CDR3 region has the DNA TGTGCCAGCAGTCTAGGGGGTTCTGGCTACACCTTC. Encoded protein: CASSLGGSGYTF. The J gene is TRBJ1-2, the V gene TRBV6-1; D may be TRBD1 (6 bases). The CDR3 runs to 12 residues. Germline CDR1 is MNHNS and CDR2 is SASEGT. Trimming left V 5 bases short and J 7 bases short, with 11 bases between.

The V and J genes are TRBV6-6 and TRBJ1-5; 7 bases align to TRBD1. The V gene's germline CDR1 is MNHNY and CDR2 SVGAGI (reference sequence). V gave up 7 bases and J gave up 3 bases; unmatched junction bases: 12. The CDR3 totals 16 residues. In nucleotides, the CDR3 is TGTGCCAGCATTCCCTCCTCTGGACAGGTCAATCAGCCCCAGCATTTT. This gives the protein CASIPSSGQVNQPQHF.

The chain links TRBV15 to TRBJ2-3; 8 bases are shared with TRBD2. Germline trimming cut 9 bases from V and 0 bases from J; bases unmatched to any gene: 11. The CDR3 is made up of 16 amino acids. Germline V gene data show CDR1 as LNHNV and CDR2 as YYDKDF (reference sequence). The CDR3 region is CATERRGGRSTDTQYF. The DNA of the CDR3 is TGTGCCACTGAACGACGGGGGGGGAGAAGCACAGATACGCAGTATTTT. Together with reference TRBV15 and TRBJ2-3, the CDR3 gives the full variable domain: DAMVIQNPRYQVTQFGKPVTLSCSQTLNHNVMYWYQQKSSQAPKLLFHYYDKDFNNEADTPDNFQSRRPNTSFCFLDIRSPGLGDTAMYLCATERRGGRSTDTQYFGPGTRLTVL.

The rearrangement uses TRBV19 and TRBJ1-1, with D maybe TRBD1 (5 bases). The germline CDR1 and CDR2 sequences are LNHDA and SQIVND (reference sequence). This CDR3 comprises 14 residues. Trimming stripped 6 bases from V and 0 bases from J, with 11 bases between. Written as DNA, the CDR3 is TGTGCCAGTAGCGTCAGGGCCATGAACACTGAAGCTTTCTTT. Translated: CASSVRAMNTEAFF.

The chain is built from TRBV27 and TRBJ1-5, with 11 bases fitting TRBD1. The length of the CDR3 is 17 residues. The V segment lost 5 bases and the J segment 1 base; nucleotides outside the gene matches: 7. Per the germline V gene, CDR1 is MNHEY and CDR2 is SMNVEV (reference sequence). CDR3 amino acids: CASSPGTGGGSNQPQHF. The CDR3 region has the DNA TGTGCCAGCAGTCCCGGGACAGGGGGAGGAAGCAATCAGCCCCAGCATTTT.

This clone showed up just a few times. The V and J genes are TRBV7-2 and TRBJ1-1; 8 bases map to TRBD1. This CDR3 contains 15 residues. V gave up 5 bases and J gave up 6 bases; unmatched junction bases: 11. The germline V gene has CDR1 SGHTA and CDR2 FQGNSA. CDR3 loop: CASSVQLGQGSEAFF. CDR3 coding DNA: TGTGCCAGCAGCGTACAACTCGGACAGGGCTCTGAAGCTTTCTTT.

This CDR3 reads CASKKTEGLGEQYF. The CDR3 coding sequence is TGTGCTTCCAAAAAAACGGAGGGCCTAGGAGAGCAGTACTTC. The chain uses TRBV7-9 and TRBJ2-7, with D possibly matching TRBD2 (6 bases). This CDR3 has 14 amino acids. Germline V CDR1 and CDR2: SEHNR, FQNEAQ (reference sequence).

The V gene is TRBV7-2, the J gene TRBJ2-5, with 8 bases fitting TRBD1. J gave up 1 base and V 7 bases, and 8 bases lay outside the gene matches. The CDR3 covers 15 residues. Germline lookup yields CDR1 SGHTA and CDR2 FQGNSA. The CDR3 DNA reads TGTGCCAGCACCATTTCCACAGGGGGCCAAGAGACCCAGTACTTC. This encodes CASTISTGGQETQYF. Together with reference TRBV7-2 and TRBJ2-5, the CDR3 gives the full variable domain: GAGVSQSPSNKVTEKGKDVELRCDPISGHTALYWYRQSLGQGLEFLIYFQGNSAPDKSGLPSDRFSAERTGGSVSTLTIQRTQQEDSAVYLCASTISTGGQETQYFGPGTRLLVL.

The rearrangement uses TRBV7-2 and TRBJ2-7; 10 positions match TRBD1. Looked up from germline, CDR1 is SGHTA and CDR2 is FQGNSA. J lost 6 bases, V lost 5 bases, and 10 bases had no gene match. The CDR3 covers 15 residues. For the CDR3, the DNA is TGTGCCAGCAGCCCCCGACAGGGGGCTTTCTCCGAGCAGTACTTC. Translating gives CASSPRQGAFSEQYF.

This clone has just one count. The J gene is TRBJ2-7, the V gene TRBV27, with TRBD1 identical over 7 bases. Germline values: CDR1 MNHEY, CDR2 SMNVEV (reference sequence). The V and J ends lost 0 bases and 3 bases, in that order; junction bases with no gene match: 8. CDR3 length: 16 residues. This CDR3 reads CASSLSSTGSYYEQYF. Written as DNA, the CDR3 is TGTGCCAGCAGTTTATCTTCGACAGGGTCCTACTACGAGCAGTACTTC.

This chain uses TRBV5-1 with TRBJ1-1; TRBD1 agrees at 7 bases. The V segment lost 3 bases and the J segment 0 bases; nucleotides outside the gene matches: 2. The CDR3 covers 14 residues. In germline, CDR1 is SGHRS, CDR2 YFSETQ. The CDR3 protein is CASSSGQLNTEAFF. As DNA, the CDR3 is TGCGCCAGCAGCTCGGGACAGCTGAACACTGAAGCTTTCTTT.

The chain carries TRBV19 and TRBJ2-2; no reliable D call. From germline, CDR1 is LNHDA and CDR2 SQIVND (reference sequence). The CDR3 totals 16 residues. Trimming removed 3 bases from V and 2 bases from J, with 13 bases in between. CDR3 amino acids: CASSIRLQTNTGELFF. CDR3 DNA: TGTGCCAGTAGTATTAGACTCCAAACAAACACCGGGGAGCTGTTTTTT. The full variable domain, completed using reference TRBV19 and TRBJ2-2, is DGGITQSPKYLFRKEGQNVTLSCEQNLNHDAMYWYRQDPGQGLRLIYYSQIVNDFQKGDIAEGYSVSREKKESFPLTVTSAQKNPTAFYLCASSIRLQTNTGELFFGEGSRLTVL.